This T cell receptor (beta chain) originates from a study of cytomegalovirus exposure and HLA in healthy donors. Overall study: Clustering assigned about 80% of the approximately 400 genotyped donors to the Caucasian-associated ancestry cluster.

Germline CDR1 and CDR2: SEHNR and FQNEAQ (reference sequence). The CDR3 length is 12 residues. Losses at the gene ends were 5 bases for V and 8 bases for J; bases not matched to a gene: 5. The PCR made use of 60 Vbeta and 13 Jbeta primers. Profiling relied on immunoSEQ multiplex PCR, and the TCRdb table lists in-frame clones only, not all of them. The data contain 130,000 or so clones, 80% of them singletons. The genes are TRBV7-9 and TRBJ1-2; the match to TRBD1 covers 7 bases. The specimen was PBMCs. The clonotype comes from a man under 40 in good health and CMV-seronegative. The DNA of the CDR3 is TGTGCCAGCAGCAACAGGGGTTTGGGCTACACCTTC. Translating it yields CASSNRGLGYTF.